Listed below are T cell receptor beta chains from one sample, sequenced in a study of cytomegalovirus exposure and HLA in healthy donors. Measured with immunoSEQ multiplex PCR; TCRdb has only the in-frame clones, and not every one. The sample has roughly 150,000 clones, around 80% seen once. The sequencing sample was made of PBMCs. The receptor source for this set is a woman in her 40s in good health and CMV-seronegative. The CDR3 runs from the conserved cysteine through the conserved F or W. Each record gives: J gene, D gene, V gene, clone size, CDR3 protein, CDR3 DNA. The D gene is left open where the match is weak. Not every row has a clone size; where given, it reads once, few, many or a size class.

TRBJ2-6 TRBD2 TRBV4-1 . CASSLIGGRAGANVLTF TGCGCCAGCAGCCTAATCGGGGGGAGGGCTGGGGCCAACGTCCTGACTTTC
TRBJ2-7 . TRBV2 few CASSYDDRLAYEQYF TGTGCCAGCAGTTACGACGACAGGCTAGCCTACGAGCAGTACTTC
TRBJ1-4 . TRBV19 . CASHRDTNEKLFF TGTGCCAGCCACCGGGACACCAATGAAAAACTGTTTTTT
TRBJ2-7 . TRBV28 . CASIPGLAPSYEQYF TGTGCCAGCATCCCCGGGCTAGCCCCATCCTACGAGCAGTACTTC
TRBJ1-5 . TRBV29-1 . CSVEGPGEPQHF TGCAGCGTTGAGGGCCCCGGGGAGCCCCAGCATTTT
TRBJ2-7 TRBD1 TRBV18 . CASSSGTGSSYEQYF TGTGCCAGCTCATCGGGGACAGGGAGCTCCTACGAGCAGTACTTC
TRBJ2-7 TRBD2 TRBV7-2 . CASSLKTGLAGYEQYF TGTGCCAGCAGCTTGAAGACGGGACTAGCGGGTTACGAGCAGTACTTC
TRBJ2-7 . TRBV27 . CASSYSENYEQYF TGTGCCAGCAGTTATTCAGAAAACTACGAGCAGTACTTC
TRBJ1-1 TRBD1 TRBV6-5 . CASSYSGQGGGAFF TGTGCCAGCAGTTACAGCGGACAGGGAGGTGGAGCTTTCTTT
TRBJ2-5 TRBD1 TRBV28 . CASSRTGQGRPQYF TGTGCCAGCAGTAGAACAGGACAGGGTCGTCCCCAGTACTTC
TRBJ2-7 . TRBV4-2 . CASSQGLEQYF TGTGCCAGCAGCCAAGGTCTAGAGCAGTACTTC
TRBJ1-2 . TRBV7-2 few CASSFREANYGYTF TGTGCCAGCAGCTTTAGAGAGGCCAACTATGGCTACACCTTC
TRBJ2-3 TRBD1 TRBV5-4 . CASSPQTGGWTDTQYF TGTGCCAGCAGCCCCCAGACAGGGGGCTGGACAGATACGCAGTATTTT
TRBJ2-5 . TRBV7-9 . CASSLGRGQETQYF TGTGCCAGCAGCTTAGGCAGGGGCCAAGAGACCCAGTACTTC
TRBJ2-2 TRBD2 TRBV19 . CASSIRLAGGTGELFF TGTGCCAGTTCCATCCGACTAGCGGGGGGCACCGGGGAGCTGTTTTTT
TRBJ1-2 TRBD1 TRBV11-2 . CASSSIRTGNVYGYTF TGTGCCAGCAGCTCTATAAGGACAGGGAATGTCTATGGCTACACCTTC
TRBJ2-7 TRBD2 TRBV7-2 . CASSRPIAGGPLVGQYF TGTGCCAGCAGCCGCCCTATAGCGGGAGGGCCCTTAGTCGGGCAGTACTTC
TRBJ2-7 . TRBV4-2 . CASSQDHRGGMYEQYF TGTGCCAGCAGCCAAGATCACAGGGGGGGGATGTACGAGCAGTACTTC
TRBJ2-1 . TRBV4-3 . CASSQDHSSYNEQFF TGCGCCAGCAGCCAAGATCACTCCTCCTACAATGAGCAGTTCTTC
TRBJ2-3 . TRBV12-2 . CASHGGAPPGFSDTQYF TGTGCAAGTCACGGGGGGGCACCCCCGGGATTCTCAGATACGCAGTATTTT
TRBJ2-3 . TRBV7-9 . CASSLGRGNTDTQYF TGTGCCAGCAGCTTGGGCAGAGGGAACACAGATACGCAGTATTTT
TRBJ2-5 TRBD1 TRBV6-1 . CASSEAWFRGLDQQTQYF TGTGCCAGCAGTGAAGCGTGGTTCAGGGGGCTAGATCAGCAGACCCAGTACTTC
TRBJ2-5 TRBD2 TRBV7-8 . CASSLVSASGIGGETQYF TGTGCCAGCAGCTTAGTATCGGCCAGCGGGATTGGGGGGGAGACCCAGTACTTC
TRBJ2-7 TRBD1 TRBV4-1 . CASSQTPGQTLYEQYF TGCGCCAGCAGCCAAACCCCGGGACAGACCCTCTACGAGCAGTACTTC
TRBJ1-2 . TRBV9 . CASSLGGQALYGYTF TGTGCCAGCAGCTTGGGGGGGCAGGCCCTCTATGGCTACACCTTC
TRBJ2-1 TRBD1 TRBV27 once CASSPPGTGNEQFF TGTGCCAGCAGTCCGCCCGGGACAGGGAATGAGCAGTTCTTC
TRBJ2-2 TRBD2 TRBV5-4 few CASSRPGLAGGRGTGELFF TGTGCCAGCAGCCGCCCGGGACTAGCGGGGGGGCGGGGCACCGGGGAGCTGTTTTTT
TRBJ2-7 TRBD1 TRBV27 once CASSFGQGFYEQYF TGTGCCAGCAGTTTTGGACAGGGGTTCTACGAGCAGTACTTC
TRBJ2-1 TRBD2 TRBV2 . CASRLGTSGRGRGNEQFF TGTGCCAGCAGACTAGGGACTAGCGGGAGAGGTCGGGGTAATGAGCAGTTCTTC
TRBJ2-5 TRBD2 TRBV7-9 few CASSQGLAGGTQETQYF TGTGCCAGCAGCCAAGGACTAGCGGGAGGAACCCAAGAGACCCAGTACTTC
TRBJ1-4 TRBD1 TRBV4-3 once CASSQDTRQGHEKLFF TGCGCCAGCAGCCAAGATACCCGACAGGGGCATGAAAAACTGTTTTTT
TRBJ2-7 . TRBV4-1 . CASSQGRATLYEQYF TGCGCCAGCAGCCAAGGGAGGGCGACTCTATACGAGCAGTACTTC
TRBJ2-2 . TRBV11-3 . CASRLDWLATGELFF TGTGCCAGCAGACTAGACTGGTTGGCCACCGGGGAGCTGTTTTTT
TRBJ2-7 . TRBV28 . CASSLGREQYF TGTGCCAGCAGTTTAGGGCGAGAGCAGTACTTC
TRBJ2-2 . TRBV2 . CASCSDCGNTGELFF TGTGCCAGCTGTAGCGATTGCGGGAACACCGGGGAGCTGTTTTTT
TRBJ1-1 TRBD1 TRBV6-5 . CASSLGQGTEAFF TGTGCCAGCAGTCTGGGACAGGGCACTGAAGCTTTCTTT
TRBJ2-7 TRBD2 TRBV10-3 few CAISGAGDSGRAGYEQYF TGTGCCATCAGTGGGGCGGGGGATAGCGGGAGGGCCGGGTACGAGCAGTACTTC
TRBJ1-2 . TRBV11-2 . CASSLISRVGYTF TGTGCCAGCAGCTTAATCAGCAGGGTTGGCTACACCTTC
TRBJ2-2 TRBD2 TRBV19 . CATPSASGANTGELFF TGTGCCACCCCATCCGCTAGCGGAGCGAACACCGGGGAGCTGTTTTTT
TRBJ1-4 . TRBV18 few CASSRSATNEKLFF TGTGCCAGCTCGAGGTCCGCAACTAATGAAAAACTGTTTTTT
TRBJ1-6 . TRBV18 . CASSPYESSYNSPLHF TGTGCCAGCTCACCGTATGAGAGCTCCTATAATTCACCCCTCCACTTT
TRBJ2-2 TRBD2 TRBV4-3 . CASSWGGTGELFF TGCGCCAGCAGCTGGGGGGGGACCGGGGAGCTGTTTTTT
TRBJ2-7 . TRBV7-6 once CASSLSESSYEQYF TGTGCCAGCAGCTTATCCGAGAGCTCCTACGAGCAGTACTTC
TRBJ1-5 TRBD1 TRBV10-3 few CAIGTDNSNQPQHF TGTGCCATCGGGACAGATAATAGCAATCAGCCCCAGCATTTT
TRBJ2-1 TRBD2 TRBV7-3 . CASSLPGLAGPSYNEQFF TGTGCCAGCAGCTTACCTGGACTAGCGGGACCCTCCTACAATGAGCAGTTCTTC
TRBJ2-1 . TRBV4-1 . CASSQGRQGHNEQFF TGCGCCAGCAGCCAAGGCCGGCAGGGGCACAATGAGCAGTTCTTC
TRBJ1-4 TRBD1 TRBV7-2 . CASSFNRGSEKLFF TGTGCCAGCAGCTTCAACAGGGGTAGTGAAAAACTGTTTTTT
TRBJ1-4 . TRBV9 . CASSGNRETNEKLFF TGTGCCAGCAGCGGCAACAGGGAAACTAATGAAAAACTGTTTTTT
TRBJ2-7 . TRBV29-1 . CSASDSSLYEQYF TGCAGCGCCTCTGACAGCAGCCTCTACGAGCAGTACTTC
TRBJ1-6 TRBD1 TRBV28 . CASKTGVNSPLHF TGTGCCAGCAAGACAGGGGTCAATTCACCCCTCCACTTT
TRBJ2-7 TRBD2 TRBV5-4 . CASSLVGSGVYEQYF TGTGCCAGCAGCTTGGTTGGTAGCGGGGTCTACGAGCAGTACTTC
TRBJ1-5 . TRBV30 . CALGTGNQPQHF TGTGCCTTGGGGACTGGCAATCAGCCCCAGCATTTT
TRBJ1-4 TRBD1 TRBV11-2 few CASSLVTPGQGQQKLFF TGTGCCAGCAGCTTAGTAACCCCGGGACAGGGGCAGCAAAAACTGTTTTTT
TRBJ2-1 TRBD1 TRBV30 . CAWSAGTGVGEQFF TGTGCCTGGAGTGCCGGGACAGGGGTCGGTGAGCAGTTCTTC